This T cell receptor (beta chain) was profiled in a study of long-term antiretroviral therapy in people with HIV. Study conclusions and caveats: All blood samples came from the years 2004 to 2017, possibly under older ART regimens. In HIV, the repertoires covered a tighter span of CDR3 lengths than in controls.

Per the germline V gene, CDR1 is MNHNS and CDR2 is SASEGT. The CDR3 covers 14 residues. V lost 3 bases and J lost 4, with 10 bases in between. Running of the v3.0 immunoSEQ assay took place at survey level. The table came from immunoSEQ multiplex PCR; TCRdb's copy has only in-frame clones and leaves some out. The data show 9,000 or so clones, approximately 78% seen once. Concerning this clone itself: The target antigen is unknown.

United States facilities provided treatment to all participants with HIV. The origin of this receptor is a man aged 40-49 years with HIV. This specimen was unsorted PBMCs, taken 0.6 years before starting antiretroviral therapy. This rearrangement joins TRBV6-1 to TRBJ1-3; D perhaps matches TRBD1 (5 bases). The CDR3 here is CASSDLTAGNTIYF. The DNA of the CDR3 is TGTGCCAGCAGTGATTTGACAGCGGGAAACACCATATATTTT.